The clone carrying this T cell receptor (beta chain) occurred once. Antigen: not known. Naive-designated CD8 cells lacked CD45RO, were positively enriched for CCR7, and omitted terminally differentiated effector memory CD45RA+ cells. The entry originates in a study of shared clonotypes between healthy human individuals. Study in general: A couple of female and a few male donors aged 18 to 49 were enrolled. General study findings and limits: The study's rarefaction showed incomplete sorted-subset sequencing despite large depth.

Authors' processing steps: Quality scores were absent from the junction-only immunoSEQ sequences, so filtering differed. Sequencing was performed with immunoSEQ multiplex PCR; in TCRdb, only in-frame clones are kept and a portion is missing. V and J calls and clone size are as listed in that table; D and trimming were resolved from the DNA. The table records fewer than 700,000 clones, around 96% of them present only once. The sequencing input was naive CD8+ T cells sorted from blood. This receptor was obtained from a woman aged 30 to 39 in good health.

Written as DNA, the CDR3 is TGTGCCAGCAGCCAAGCGGCGGGCAGGGGGCGAGACTATGGCTACACCTTC. Protein product: CASSQAAGRGRDYGYTF. The chain carries TRBV14 and TRBJ1-2; the match to TRBD1 covers 8 bases. Trimming at V came to 1 base and at J to 3 bases, leaving 10 bases not matched to a gene. Germline V gene lookup returns CDR1 SGHDN and CDR2 FVKESK. The CDR3 is made up of 17 amino acids.